The 29 T cell receptor beta chains below come from one sample, sequenced in a study of regulatory T cells in long-lasting Graves disease. Time point meaning: persistent/refractory GD, antithyroid drugs over 5 years with positive TRAb. From PBMCs, RNA was extracted and then used to make the TCR library. To make TCR beta libraries, researchers used iRepertoire HTBI primers and Arm-PCR of CDR3 regions. TCRdb called the multiplex PCR reads again in MiXCR, with one record for every CDR3 protein. Counted here are 400,000 to 500,000 distinct CDR3 sequences, around a fifth occurring once; the ten biggest clones make up around 7%. Here the sequenced sample was peripheral blood mononuclear cells (PBMCs), taken when the disease was refractory, from a patient treated with antithyroid drugs. Receptors originate from a female donor with Graves disease.

This clonotype was seen at least ten times. The chain has TRBV6-1 and TRBJ1-2, with D uncertain. Trimming removed 7 bases from V and 8 bases from J, with 14 bases in between. CDR3 length: 12 amino acids. Germline CDR1 is MNHNS and CDR2 is SASEGT. CDR3 in amino acids: CASKSDKRGYTF. Here the CDR3 DNA reads TGTGCCAGCAAATCAGACAAACGGGGCTACACCTTC.

This clonotype appeared many times. The rearrangement joins TRBV28 to TRBJ1-3; 7 positions match TRBD1. The CDR3 runs to 17 residues. The V gene's germline CDR1 is MDHEN and CDR2 SYDVKM. V lost 9 bases, J lost 3 bases, and 17 bases stayed unmatched. CDR3 in DNA: TGTGCCAGTGGTATAACCTCGGGACAGCCGTTTGGAAACACCATATATTTT. Amino acid sequence: CASGITSGQPFGNTIYF.

This clonotype was picked up a small number of times. The chain combines TRBV12-3 or TRBV12-4 with TRBJ2-1; 10 nucleotides match TRBD1. The CDR3 runs to 15 residues. V trimming: 6 bases; J trimming: 5 bases; junction bases outside the gene matches: 7. The CDR3 DNA reads as TGTGCCAGCAGGAAAGGGACAGGGGCTCACAATGAGCAGTTCTTC. Translating it yields CASRKGTGAHNEQFF.

This clonotype was recorded many times. The genes are TRBV28 and TRBJ1-2; 11 nucleotides align to TRBD1. CDR3 length: 14 residues. Losses at the gene ends were 4 bases for V and 7 bases for J; bases not matched to a gene: 5. The germline V gene encodes CDR1 MDHEN and CDR2 SYDVKM. CDR3 sequence: CASSSGQGAVGYTF. CDR3 sequence (DNA): TGTGCCAGCAGTTCCGGACAGGGGGCCGTTGGCTACACCTTC.

This clonotype came up many times. The chain combines TRBV20-1 with TRBJ1-4; 7 bases fit TRBD1. Germline-derived CDR1 and CDR2 are DFQATT and SNEGSKA (reference sequence). The CDR3 contains 14 residues. The CDR3 nucleotides read TGCAGCGCCCCCCTGGACAGGCAAAATGAAAAACTGTTTTTT. Translated, it gives CSAPLDRQNEKLFF.

In this sample, this clonotype turned up many times. The genes are TRBV29-1 and TRBJ1-1, with D perhaps matching TRBD1 (5 bases). Trimming took 0 bases from V and 5 from J, leaving 10 bases between them. The CDR3 sequence is 13 residues long. Germline CDR1 SQVTM, CDR2 ANQGSEA. The CDR3 is CSVEERGETEAFF. The DNA of the CDR3 is TGCAGCGTTGAAGAACGAGGGGAAACTGAAGCTTTCTTT. Together with reference TRBV29-1 and TRBJ1-1, the CDR3 gives the full variable domain: SAVISQKPSRDICQRGTSLTIQCQVDSQVTMMFWYRQQPGQSLTLIATANQGSEATYESGFVIDKFPISRPNLTFSTLTVSNMSPEDSSIYLCSVEERGETEAFFGQGTRLTVV.

This chain joins TRBV7-2 and TRBJ1-3, with 7 bases matching TRBD1. The junction had 5 bases not matched to a gene; V was cut back by 6 bases and J by 0 bases. The CDR3 sequence is 15 residues long. The germline V gene has CDR1 SGHTA and CDR2 FQGNSA. The CDR3 region has the DNA TGTGCCAGCAGTTACGGACAGGTCTCTGGAAACACCATATATTTT. Translation gives CASSYGQVSGNTIYF.

This clonotype was found many times. CDR3 nucleotide sequence: TGTGCCACCAGCAGAACCAAACTTGACTGGAGGCAAGAGACCCAGTACTTC. Amino acids: CATSRTKLDWRQETQYF. The chain employs TRBV15 and TRBJ2-5; the D gene is possibly TRBD2 (5 bases). V lost 2 bases and J 2 bases, leaving 18 bases between the germline ends. Germline loops: CDR1 LNHNV, CDR2 YYDKDF (reference sequence). This CDR3 has 17 amino acids. The variable domain in full, with the rest retrieved from reference TRBV15 and TRBJ2-5, is DAMVIQNPRYQVTQFGKPVTLSCSQTLNHNVMYWYQQKSSQAPKLLFHYYDKDFNNEADTPDNFQSRRPNTSFCFLDIRSPGLGDTAMYLCATSRTKLDWRQETQYFGPGTRLLVL.

This clonotype was seen many times. Here the CDR3 reads CASSTRIHEQYF. The CDR3 DNA reads TGTGCCAGCAGTACCAGGATCCACGAGCAGTACTTC. This sequence joins TRBV28 and TRBJ2-7; no clear D. V was clipped by 5 bases and J by 5 bases, with 10 bases between them. The CDR3 has 12 residues. The germline gives CDR1 MDHEN, CDR2 SYDVKM.

This chain links TRBV29-1 with TRBJ1-2; the D gene is possibly TRBD1 (6 bases). The CDR3 sequence is 14 residues long. Trimming took 6 bases from V and 4 from J, leaving 18 bases between them. Germline values: CDR1 SQVTM, CDR2 ANQGSEA. CDR3 DNA sequence: TGCAGCGTGGGCTGGGACACCCAAACCTATGGCTACACCTTC. Translating it yields CSVGWDTQTYGYTF.

The rearrangement links TRBV29-1 to TRBJ1-2; D might be TRBD1 (5 bases). Germline loops: CDR1 SQVTM, CDR2 ANQGSEA. Between the trimmed V and J ends, which lost 1 base and 0 bases, there was a span of 18 bases. CDR3 length: 17 residues. CDR3 sequence: CSVEGIYTGTANYGYTF. The CDR3 nucleotides read TGCAGCGTTGAAGGGATATATACAGGCACAGCTAACTATGGCTACACCTTC.

V usage is TRBV12-3 or TRBV12-4 and J usage is TRBJ2-1; possibly TRBD1 for D (5 bases). Trimming stripped 1 base from V and 0 bases from J, with 7 bases between. The CDR3 covers 15 residues. Here the CDR3 reads CASSLGDSSYNEQFF. The CDR3 DNA is TGTGCCAGCAGTTTAGGAGACAGCTCCTACAATGAGCAGTTCTTC.

This clonotype was recorded at least ten times. V is TRBV28 and J is TRBJ1-2; D gene uncertain. The CDR3 length is 16 residues. CDR1 is MDHEN and CDR2 is SYDVKM in the germline V gene. Trimming removed 4 bases at V and 1 base at J, with 16 bases between. The CDR3 region has the DNA TGTGCCAGCAGTTCCCCTTCGTCTTTCTATAACTATGGCTACACCTTC. Protein: CASSSPSSFYNYGYTF.

This clonotype was observed at least ten times. The chain has TRBV28 and TRBJ2-2; TRBD2 agrees at 7 bases. The ends lost 7 bases at V and 6 bases at J; junction bases unmatched: 17. The CDR3 length is 17 residues. Germline V gene sequence: CDR1 MDHEN, CDR2 SYDVKM. The CDR3, as DNA: TGTGCCAGCACCTCGGCGGCCAGAGGTGGGGGGGCCGGGGAGCTGTTTTTT. Its translation: CASTSAARGGGAGELFF.

Turning to this clonotype: One base away lies a much larger clone, so this may be a sequencing read error. This sequence joins TRBV28 and TRBJ2-7, with D maybe TRBD1 (6 bases). The end of the DNA fits TRBJ2-5 better, so the J call may be wrong. The germline V gene has CDR1 MDHEN and CDR2 SYDVKM. The CDR3 sequence is 14 residues long. Here the CDR3 reads CASIIPNREETQYF. CDR3 bases: TGTGCCAGCATTATCCCTAACAGGGAAGAGACCCAGTACTTC.

This clonotype occurred many times. This chain joins TRBV6-1 and TRBJ2-7, with 7 nucleotides matching TRBD2. Germline V gene lookup returns CDR1 MNHNS and CDR2 SASEGT. The CDR3 spans 15 residues. The V and J ends lost 6 bases and 1 base, in that order; junction bases with no gene match: 9. The CDR3 sequence is CASSSPGLTSYEQYF. The CDR3 DNA sequence: TGTGCCAGCAGCTCTCCGGGACTAACTTCCTACGAGCAGTACTTC.

This chain connects TRBV15 to TRBJ2-7; possibly TRBD1 for D (5 bases). Germline V gene lookup returns CDR1 LNHNV and CDR2 YYDKDF (reference sequence). V was pared by 3 bases and J by 3 bases, with 18 bases between. CDR3 length: 16 residues. The chain's CDR3 is CATSSDASGFVYEQYF. The CDR3 DNA follows: TGTGCCACCAGCAGCGACGCCTCAGGGTTCGTCTACGAGCAGTACTTC. Complete variable domain (other parts from reference TRBV15 and TRBJ2-7): DAMVIQNPRYQVTQFGKPVTLSCSQTLNHNVMYWYQQKSSQAPKLLFHYYDKDFNNEADTPDNFQSRRPNTSFCFLDIRSPGLGDTAMYLCATSSDASGFVYEQYFGPGTRLTVT.

V usage is TRBV4-1 and J usage is TRBJ2-2; 8 nucleotides align to TRBD2. The V gene end was trimmed by 4 bases and the J gene end by 4 bases; junction bases not matched to a gene: 8. Germline assignment: CDR1 MGHRA and CDR2 YSYEKL. The length of the CDR3 is 16 residues. CDR3 bases: TGCGCCAGCAGCCTCGTCAGCGGGAGAAGCACCGGGGAGCTGTTTTTT. Encoded protein: CASSLVSGRSTGELFF.

Comments on this clonotype: The junction departs from the called germline gene at one end, perhaps through a read error. V is TRBV6-6 and J is TRBJ2-5; maybe TRBD1 (5 bases). The CDR3 covers 14 residues. The germline CDR1 and CDR2 sequences are MNHNY and SVGAGI (reference sequence). The CDR3 spells CASSYSGGQDTQYF. For the CDR3, the DNA is TGTGCCAGCAGTTACTCGGGCGGACAAGACACCCAGTACTTC.

The chain employs TRBV28 and TRBJ2-2; a weak D match, TRBD2 (6 bases). V lost 6 bases, J lost 2 bases, and 16 bases lay in between. CDR3 length equals 16 residues. CDR1 is MDHEN and CDR2 is SYDVKM in the germline V gene. The chain's CDR3 is CASSSLGTSNTGELFF. CDR3 nucleotide sequence: TGTGCCAGCAGCTCCCTCGGGACTTCCAACACCGGGGAGCTGTTTTTT.

The rearrangement joins TRBV29-1 to TRBJ2-2, with a tentative D call TRBD1 (6 bases). Per germline, CDR1 SQVTM and CDR2 ANQGSEA. This CDR3 spans 13 amino acids. V was clipped by 3 bases and J by 5 bases, with 10 bases between them. CDR3 nucleotides: TGCAGCGTTGACGCACAGGGAACCGGGGAGCTGTTTTTT. Protein sequence: CSVDAQGTGELFF.

The genes are TRBV18 and TRBJ1-5; TRBD1 agrees at 7 bases. Germline V CDR1 and CDR2: KGHSH, LQKENI. Trimming removed 8 bases from V and 5 bases from J; junction bases left unmatched: 12. The CDR3 extends over 15 amino acids. The CDR3 sequence: CASQERQGRDQPQHF. The CDR3 DNA follows: TGTGCCAGCCAAGAGAGACAGGGCCGTGATCAGCCCCAGCATTTT.

This clonotype has at least ten counts. This chain uses TRBV20-1 with TRBJ2-5, with 10 bases identical to TRBD1. The CDR3 has 14 amino acids. CDR1 DFQATT and CDR2 SNEGSKA come from the germline V gene (reference sequence). Germline trimming cut 6 bases from V and 3 bases from J; bases unmatched to any gene: 7. The CDR3 DNA reads TGCAGTGCGAGCCGGGACAGGGGTGAAGAGACCCAGTACTTC. Translation gives CSASRDRGEETQYF.

The CDR3 DNA reads as TGCAGTGCTAGGAGGACTAGCGGGTTAGACTACGAGCAGTACTTC. Residues: CSARRTSGLDYEQYF. This sequence joins TRBV20-1 and TRBJ2-7; 11 nucleotides line up with TRBD2. Germline V gene lookup returns CDR1 DFQATT and CDR2 SNEGSKA (reference sequence). This CDR3 region has 15 residues. Trimming cost V 3 bases and J 3 bases; bases outside gene matches: 7.

This clonotype was detected many times. The rearrangement uses TRBV28 and TRBJ1-2; tentative D call: TRBD1 (6 bases). The CDR3 contains 14 residues. The V and J ends lost 6 bases and 2 bases respectively, with 13 bases between them. The germline V gene encodes CDR1 MDHEN and CDR2 SYDVKM. The CDR3 spells CASSTSGQNYGYTF. Here the CDR3 DNA reads TGTGCCAGCAGCACCTCCGGACAGAACTATGGCTACACCTTC.

This clonotype was seen many times. The chain employs TRBV28 and TRBJ2-5; possible D gene TRBD2, 6 bases. The CDR3 runs to 16 residues. Trimming removed 4 bases from V and 5 bases from J, with 20 bases in between. Germline values: CDR1 MDHEN, CDR2 SYDVKM. This CDR3 is CASSSLGSPGGETQYF. The CDR3 DNA follows: TGTGCCAGCAGTTCCCTGGGGAGTCCTGGAGGGGAGACCCAGTACTTC.

This clonotype occurred many times. This sequence joins TRBV12-3 or TRBV12-4 and TRBJ1-1; a weak D match, TRBD1 (5 bases). This CDR3 contains 13 residues. Trimming took off 6 bases at V and 6 bases at J, with 14 bases between the two ends. The CDR3 region is CASRRGEWAEAFF. The CDR3 nucleotides are TGTGCCAGCAGACGGGGGGAGTGGGCTGAAGCTTTCTTT.

This clonotype turned up a few times. The chain employs TRBV11-2 and TRBJ2-7; D is perhaps TRBD2 (5 bases). V was cut by 1 base and J by 0 bases, with 19 bases left in between. The CDR3 length is 18 residues. From germline, CDR1 is SGHAT and CDR2 FQNNGV. CDR3 nucleotides: TGTGCCAGCAGCTTAGGACCGGGCAGGACGGGGAGCTCCTACGAGCAGTACTTC. This gives the protein CASSLGPGRTGSSYEQYF.

This clonotype was recorded many times. The chain combines TRBV6-5 with TRBJ2-6; possible D gene TRBD2, 6 bases. CDR3 length: 15 residues. Germline CDR1 reads MNHEY; CDR2 reads SVGAGI. V lost 2 bases, J lost 1 base, and 6 bases lay in between. Written as DNA, the CDR3 is TGTGCCAGCAGTTACGGGGGGTCTGGGGCCAACGTCCTGACTTTC. This encodes CASSYGGSGANVLTF.